The clone carrying this T cell receptor (beta chain) was counted at least ten times. The data were taken from a study of early T cells in non-severe SARS-CoV-2 infection. The CDR3 runs to 15 residues. Deletions cut 4 bases from V and 0 bases from J, with 10 bases between. TCRdb ran MiXCR on the 5' RACE reads and lists one entry per CDR3 protein. Of some 22,000 distinct CDR3 sequences listed, more than 4% were seen once; the top ten hold over 3.5%. This TCR derives from an adult who was a healthcare worker with PCR-confirmed SARS-CoV-2 infection or an uninfected control (not recorded which). Sequenced input: whole blood. The chain employs TRBV12-3 or TRBV12-4 and TRBJ1-5; tentative D call: TRBD1 (6 bases). CDR3 protein: CASSSTGYSNQPQHF. The CDR3 DNA sequence: TGTGCCAGCAGTTCGACAGGTTATAGCAATCAGCCCCAGCATTTT.